The 13 T cell receptor beta chains below come from one sample, sequenced in a study of T cell repertoires in ileal Crohn's disease. Produced via immunoSEQ multiplex PCR; TCRdb's table is partial and in-frame only. This sample has roughly 29,000 clones; around three quarters occur once, and the top ten carry under 20%. Sequenced sample: ileal tissue. The origin of the receptors is an adult with Crohn's disease.

The CDR3 sequence is CASSFPGTDTQYF. The DNA of the CDR3 is TGTGCCAGCAGCTTCCCAGGCACAGATACGCAGTATTTT. The genes are TRBV6-5 and TRBJ2-3; D is ambiguous. V lost 6 bases, J lost 1 base, and 8 bases lay in between. CDR3 size: 13 residues. The germline CDR1 and CDR2 sequences are MNHEY and SVGAGI.

The rearrangement uses TRBV19 and TRBJ1-1; no definite D call. V lost 7 bases and J lost 6, with 15 bases in between. The CDR3 is made up of 13 amino acids. CDR1 is LNHDA, CDR2 SQIVND, per germline (reference sequence). The CDR3 nucleotides read TGTGCCAGTATTTCCCCGGGTTCAGCTGAAGCTTTCTTT. Amino acid sequence: CASISPGSAEAFF.

This clone turned up a few times. This rearrangement joins TRBV4-1 to TRBJ2-3; D ambiguous. The CDR3 extends over 15 amino acids. V was clipped by 2 bases and J by 1 base, with 10 bases between them. Germline assignment: CDR1 MGHRA and CDR2 YSYEKL. The CDR3 DNA is TGCGCCAGCAGCCAAATTCCGTTTGGCACAGATACGCAGTATTTT. It encodes CASSQIPFGTDTQYF.

The V call is TRBV2, the J call TRBJ2-7; unclear D gene. This CDR3 is 14 amino acids long. Germline V gene lookup returns CDR1 SNHLY and CDR2 FYNNEI. Trimming shortened V by 6 bases and J by 6 bases, and 18 bases separated the two germline ends. The CDR3 here is CASRVSFGTTEQYF. CDR3 sequence (DNA): TGTGCCAGCAGGGTTAGCTTTGGAACCACCGAGCAGTACTTC.

DNA of the CDR3: TGTGCCAGCAGCTATCGGGTTTCCTCCACTGAAGCTTTCTTT. Encoded protein: CASSYRVSSTEAFF. The chain couples TRBV6-6 to TRBJ1-1; no clear D. The CDR3 length is 14 residues. V dropped 6 bases and J dropped 4 bases, with 15 bases sitting between them. The germline CDR1 and CDR2 sequences are MNHNY and SVGAGI (reference sequence).

This rearrangement joins TRBV4-2 to TRBJ2-2; 10 positions agree with TRBD2. Trimming cost V 1 base and J 1 base; bases outside gene matches: 9. The CDR3 totals 19 residues. The germline V gene encodes CDR1 LGHNA and CDR2 YNFKEQ. The DNA for the CDR3 is TGTGCCAGCAGCCAAGCTTCCTCTAGCGGGGGTCTGAACACCGGGGAGCTGTTTTTT. Translation: CASSQASSSGGLNTGELFF.

This clone was detected a few times. This chain connects TRBV19 to TRBJ2-3; weak D call: TRBD2 (6 bases). Germline-derived CDR1 and CDR2 are LNHDA and SQIVND (reference sequence). The CDR3 is made up of 14 amino acids. Trimming shortened V by 1 base and J by 1 base, and 6 bases separated the two germline ends. CDR3 sequence: CASSIAGGTDTQYF. The CDR3 DNA reads TGTGCCAGTAGTATAGCGGGGGGCACAGATACGCAGTATTTT.

The V gene is TRBV6-6, the J gene TRBJ2-3; possibly TRBD2 for D (6 bases). The germline V gene encodes CDR1 MNHNY and CDR2 SVGAGI (reference sequence). Trimming took off 5 bases at V and 3 bases at J, with 9 bases between the two ends. This CDR3 comprises 13 residues. The CDR3 here is CASSREETDTQYF. DNA of the CDR3: TGTGCCAGCAGTAGGGAGGAGACAGATACGCAGTATTTT.

Sample share makes this clone medium-sized (0.01 to 0.1%). The chain links TRBV14 to TRBJ2-7; TRBD1 matches at 7 bases. The CDR3 contains 13 residues. Germline V gene lookup returns CDR1 SGHDN and CDR2 FVKESK. Trimming took 5 bases from V and 3 from J; bases not matched to a gene: 4. The CDR3 sequence: CASSWAGGYEQYF. CDR3 bases: TGTGCCAGCAGCTGGGCAGGGGGCTACGAGCAGTACTTC.

This clone showed up just once. V usage is TRBV25-1 and J usage is TRBJ2-7, with TRBD1 identical over 9 bases. V lost 3 bases to trimming and J lost 4 bases; unmatched junction nucleotides: 4. Germline V gene lookup returns CDR1 MGHDK and CDR2 SYGVNS. The CDR3 contains 14 residues. The CDR3: CASSEGTGKYEQYF. DNA for the CDR3: TGTGCCAGCAGTGAGGGGACAGGGAAGTACGAGCAGTACTTC.

The DNA for the CDR3 is TGTGCCAGCTCACCTTTACCACTCACCACAATTATTCTACAGAATCGGAAACTGTTTTTT. Translating it yields CASSPLPLTTIILQNRKLFF. V and J are TRBV18 and TRBJ1-4; D not resolved. The CDR3 sequence is 20 residues long. V was trimmed by 3 bases and J by 11 bases, leaving 34 bases between them. Germline CDR1 and CDR2: KGHSH and LQKENI.

The CDR3 nucleotides read TGTGCCAGCAGTGACGGACAGGGGAACACCGGGGAGCTGTTTTTT. It yields the protein CASSDGQGNTGELFF. This chain joins TRBV6-4 and TRBJ2-2; 8 positions agree with TRBD1. Germline CDR1 reads MRHNA; CDR2 reads SNTAGT. J lost 1 base, V lost 2 bases, and 0 bases had no gene match. The CDR3 loop spans 15 amino acids.

The chain uses TRBV6-5 and TRBJ2-7; TRBD2 agrees at 13 bases. The germline V gene encodes CDR1 MNHEY and CDR2 SVGAGI. V dropped 10 bases and J dropped 9; count of bases not matched to a gene: 9. The CDR3 length is 13 residues. CDR3 amino acids: CATAGTSGTGQYF. The CDR3 coding sequence is TGTGCCACTGCGGGGACTAGCGGGACGGGGCAGTACTTC.